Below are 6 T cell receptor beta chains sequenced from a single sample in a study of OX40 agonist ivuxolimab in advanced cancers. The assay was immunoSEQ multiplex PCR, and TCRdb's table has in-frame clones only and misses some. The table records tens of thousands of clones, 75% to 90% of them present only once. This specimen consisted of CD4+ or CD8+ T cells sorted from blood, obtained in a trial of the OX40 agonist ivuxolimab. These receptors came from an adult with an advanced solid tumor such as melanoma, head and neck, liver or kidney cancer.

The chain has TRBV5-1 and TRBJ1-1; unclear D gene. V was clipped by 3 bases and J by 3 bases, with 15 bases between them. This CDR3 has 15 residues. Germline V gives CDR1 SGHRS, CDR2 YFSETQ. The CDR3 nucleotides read TGCGCCAGCAGCTCGGACTCCGCTGGGCACACTGAAGCTTTCTTT. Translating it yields CASSSDSAGHTEAFF.

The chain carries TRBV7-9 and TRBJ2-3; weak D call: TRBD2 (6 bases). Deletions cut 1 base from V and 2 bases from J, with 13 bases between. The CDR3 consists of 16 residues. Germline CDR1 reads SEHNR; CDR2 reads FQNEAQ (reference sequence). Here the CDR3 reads CASSLVSGVPTDTQYF. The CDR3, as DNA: TGTGCCAGCAGCTTAGTTAGCGGAGTCCCCACAGATACGCAGTATTTT.

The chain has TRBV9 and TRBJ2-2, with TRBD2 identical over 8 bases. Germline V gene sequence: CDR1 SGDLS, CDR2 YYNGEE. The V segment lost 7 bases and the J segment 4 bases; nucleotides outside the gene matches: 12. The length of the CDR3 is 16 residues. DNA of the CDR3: TGTGCCAGCTCGAGAACGAGCGGGGGCACCACCGGGGAGCTGTTTTTT. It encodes CASSRTSGGTTGELFF.

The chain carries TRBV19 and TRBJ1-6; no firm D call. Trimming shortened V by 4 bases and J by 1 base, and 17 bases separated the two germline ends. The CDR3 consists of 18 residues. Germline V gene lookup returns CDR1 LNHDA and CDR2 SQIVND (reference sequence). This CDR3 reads CASSTNPGSASYNSPLHF. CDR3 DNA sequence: TGTGCCAGTAGTACTAACCCGGGGTCTGCGTCCTATAATTCACCCCTCCACTTT.

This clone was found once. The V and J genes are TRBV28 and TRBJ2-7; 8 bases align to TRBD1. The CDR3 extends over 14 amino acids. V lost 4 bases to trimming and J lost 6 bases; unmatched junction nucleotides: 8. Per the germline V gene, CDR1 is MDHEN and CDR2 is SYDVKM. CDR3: CASSSTGARAEQYF. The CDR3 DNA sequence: TGTGCCAGCAGTTCGACAGGGGCCAGGGCCGAGCAGTACTTC.

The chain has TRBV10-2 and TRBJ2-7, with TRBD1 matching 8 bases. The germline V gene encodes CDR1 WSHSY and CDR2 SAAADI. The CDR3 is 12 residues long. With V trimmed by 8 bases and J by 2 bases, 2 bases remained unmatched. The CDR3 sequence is CASGQGPYEQYF. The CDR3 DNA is TGCGCCAGCGGACAGGGTCCCTACGAGCAGTACTTC.